One T cell receptor beta chain is described in this entry. What it binds is unknown. The table came from immunoSEQ multiplex PCR; TCRdb's copy has only in-frame clones and leaves some out. The sample records about 2 million clones, roughly 95% being singletons. This entry belongs to a study of shared clonotypes between healthy human individuals. Points from the study as a whole: As a rule, naive subsets had a larger estimated richness than memory subsets. For sorted subsets, rarefaction showed incomplete sequencing despite large depth.

The germline V gene encodes CDR1 MGHRA and CDR2 YSYEKL. The germline V and J ends were trimmed by 0 bases and 6 bases, with 6 bases remaining between them. CDR3 length equals 13 residues. V gene TRBV4-1 combines with J gene TRBJ1-5; no definite D call. The clonotype comes from a man between 18 and 29 years old in good health. Sequenced sample: naive CD4+ T cells sorted from blood. Subset here: CD45RA+ positively selected. The CDR3 sequence is CASSQDHSQPQHF. Here the CDR3 DNA reads TGCGCCAGCAGCCAAGATCATAGTCAGCCCCAGCATTTT.